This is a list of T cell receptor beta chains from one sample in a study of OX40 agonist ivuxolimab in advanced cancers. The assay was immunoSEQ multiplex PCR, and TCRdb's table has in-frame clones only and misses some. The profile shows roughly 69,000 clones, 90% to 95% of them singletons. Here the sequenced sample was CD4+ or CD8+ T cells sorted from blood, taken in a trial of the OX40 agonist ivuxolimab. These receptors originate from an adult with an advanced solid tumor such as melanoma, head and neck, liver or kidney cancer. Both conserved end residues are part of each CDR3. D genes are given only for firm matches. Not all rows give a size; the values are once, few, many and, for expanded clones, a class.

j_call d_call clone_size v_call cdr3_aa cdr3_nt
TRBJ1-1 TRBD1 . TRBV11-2 CASSPSTGWTEAFF TGTGCCAGCAGCCCATCGACAGGGTGGACTGAAGCTTTCTTT
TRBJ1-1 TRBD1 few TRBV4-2 CASSQALRGLGTEAFF TGTGCCAGCAGCCAAGCCCTAAGGGGGCTCGGCACTGAAGCTTTCTTT
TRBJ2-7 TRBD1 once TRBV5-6 CASSFGGDRLSYEQYF TGTGCCAGCAGCTTTGGTGGGGACAGGCTTTCCTACGAGCAGTACTTC
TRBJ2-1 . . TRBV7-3 CASRRKRQGGYNEQFF TGTGCCAGCAGGCGGAAACGACAGGGAGGCTACAATGAGCAGTTCTTC
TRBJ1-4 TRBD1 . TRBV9 CASSAPTGTGHEKLFF TGTGCCAGCAGCGCACCGACCGGGACAGGCCATGAAAAACTGTTTTTT
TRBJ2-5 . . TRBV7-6 CASSLGDSETQYF TGTGCCAGCAGCTTAGGGGACTCGGAGACCCAGTACTTC
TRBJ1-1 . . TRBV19 CASSMIGTEAFF TGTGCCAGTAGTATGATTGGCACTGAAGCTTTCTTT
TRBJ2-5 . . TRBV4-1 CASSQDFTGAAGDQYF TGCGCCAGCAGCCAAGATTTTACAGGGGCCGCGGGGGACCAGTACTTC
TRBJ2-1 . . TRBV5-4 CASSDEANEQFF TGTGCCAGCAGCGACGAAGCGAATGAGCAGTTCTTC
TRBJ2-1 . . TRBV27 CASSLLGVIQANNEQFF TGTGCCAGCAGTTTATTGGGGGTGATACAGGCCAACAATGAGCAGTTCTTC
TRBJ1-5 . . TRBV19 CASRTIIGVNQPQHF TGTGCCAGTAGGACCATCATCGGCGTCAATCAGCCCCAGCATTTT
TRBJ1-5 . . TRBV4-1 CASSQVFENSNQPQHF TGCGCCAGCAGCCAAGTCTTCGAGAACAGTAATCAGCCCCAGCATTTT
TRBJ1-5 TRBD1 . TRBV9 CASSAGTGIGQPQHF TGTGCCAGCAGCGCCGGGACAGGGATAGGTCAGCCCCAGCATTTT
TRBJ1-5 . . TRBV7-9 CASSSIGPNREDQPQHF TGTGCCAGCAGCTCAATCGGGCCGAACAGGGAAGATCAGCCCCAGCATTTT
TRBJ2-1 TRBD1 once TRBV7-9 CASSKTGDGNEQFF TGTGCCAGCAGCAAGACAGGGGATGGCAATGAGCAGTTCTTC
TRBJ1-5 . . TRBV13 CASSWGRNQPQHF TGTGCCAGCAGCTGGGGAAGGAATCAGCCCCAGCATTTT
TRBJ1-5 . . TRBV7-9 CASSLEGGVQPQHF TGTGCCAGCAGCTTAGAGGGGGGGGTTCAGCCCCAGCATTTT
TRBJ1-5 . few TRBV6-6 CASSYLGQPQHF TGTGCCAGCAGTTACCTAGGTCAGCCCCAGCATTTT
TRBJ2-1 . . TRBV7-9 CASSLALGANEQFF TGTGCCAGCAGCTTAGCTCTTGGCGCCAATGAGCAGTTCTTC
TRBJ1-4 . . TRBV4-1 CASSPRGGAGEKLFF TGCGCCAGCAGCCCCCGGGGGGGGGCAGGGGAAAAACTGTTTTTT
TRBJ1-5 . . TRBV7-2 CASSLDKTDRRNQPQHF TGTGCCAGCAGCTTAGATAAAACGGACAGAAGAAATCAGCCCCAGCATTTT
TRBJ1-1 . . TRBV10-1 CASSARDPGTEAFF TGCGCCAGCAGTGCAAGAGACCCGGGCACTGAAGCTTTCTTT
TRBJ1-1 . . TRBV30 CAGRVTEAFF TGTGCCGGACGTGTCACTGAAGCTTTCTTT
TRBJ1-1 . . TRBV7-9 CASSIQEAPEAFF TGTGCCAGCAGCATACAGGAGGCACCGGAAGCTTTCTTT
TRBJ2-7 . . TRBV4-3 CASSQDVAAYEQYF TGCGCCAGCAGCCAAGATGTGGCAGCCTACGAGCAGTACTTC
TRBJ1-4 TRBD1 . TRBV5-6 CASSFLTGGEKLFF TGTGCCAGCAGCTTTCTCACAGGGGGTGAAAAACTGTTTTTT
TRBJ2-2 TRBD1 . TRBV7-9 CASSPRGTGYTGELFF TGTGCCAGCAGCCCTCGTGGGACAGGGTACACCGGGGAGCTGTTTTTT
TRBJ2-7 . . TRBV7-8 CASSLGASAAYEQYF TGTGCCAGCAGCTTAGGGGCTAGCGCTGCCTACGAGCAGTACTTC